This TCR beta chain was captured by sequencing in a study of early T cells in non-severe SARS-CoV-2 infection. Whole-study context: Bulk RNA taken from unsorted whole blood was sequenced, leaving chains unpaired.

TCRdb used MiXCR to reprocess the 5' RACE reads, holding one entry per CDR3 protein. Seen here are tens of thousands of distinct CDR3 sequences, under 15% observed once, and the top ten hold 6% to 7.5%. This CDR3 region has 13 residues. Germline CDR1 is MNHNY and CDR2 is SVGAGI (reference sequence). This clonotype came up a few times. Germline and junction disagree at one end, which may indicate a read error. This chain uses TRBV6-6 with TRBJ2-3; TRBD1 matches at 10 bases. The source material was whole blood. The TCR sequence derives from an adult who was a healthcare worker with PCR-confirmed SARS-CoV-2 infection or an uninfected control (not recorded which). The CDR3 protein is CASSNHRDRGTDF. CDR3 DNA sequence: TGTGCCAGCAGTAACCACCGGGACAGGGGTACGGATTTT.